The 28 T cell receptor beta chains below were found in one sample sequenced in a study of blood T cell repertoires in COVID-19. Using immunoSEQ multiplex PCR, the repertoire was profiled, and TCRdb retains in-frame clones only, with some absent. The repertoire includes about 140,000 clones, 65% to 90% of them detected once, and roughly 2.9% sits in the top ten. The specimen sequenced was peripheral blood. These receptors were obtained from a man aged 50-59 years with acute or convalescent COVID-19.

J is TRBJ1-3 and V is TRBV6-5; 9 bases are shared with TRBD1. Germline CDR1 and CDR2: MNHEY and SVGAGI. The V segment lost 10 bases and the J segment 4 bases; nucleotides outside the gene matches: 8. This CDR3 is 14 amino acids long. CDR3 amino acids: CATATGGSGNTIYF. The DNA for the CDR3 is TGTGCCACCGCGACAGGGGGTAGCGGAAACACCATATATTTT.

V and J are TRBV7-9 and TRBJ2-2, with 7 bases aligning to TRBD1. This CDR3 contains 15 residues. Trimming cost V 5 bases and J 2 bases; bases outside gene matches: 5. Germline assignment: CDR1 SEHNR and CDR2 FQNEAQ (reference sequence). CDR3 sequence (DNA): TGTGCCAGCAGCCAAGGGGGCCGCAACACCGGGGAGCTGTTTTTT. This encodes CASSQGGRNTGELFF.

Only one count was recorded for this clone. The chain is built from TRBV4-2 and TRBJ2-3, with 7 nucleotides matching TRBD2. This CDR3 contains 16 residues. Trimming at V came to 6 bases and at J to 0 bases, leaving 9 bases not matched to a gene. Germline V lookup: CDR1 LGHNA, CDR2 YNFKEQ. DNA for the CDR3: TGTGCCAGCAGACTCAGTAGCGGGCAAAGCACAGATACGCAGTATTTT. This codes for CASRLSSGQSTDTQYF.

The rearrangement uses TRBV9 and TRBJ1-4; perhaps TRBD1 as D (5 bases). Germline loops: CDR1 SGDLS, CDR2 YYNGEE. V was clipped by 0 bases and J by 7 bases, with 10 bases between them. This CDR3 has 14 amino acids. The CDR3, as DNA: TGTGCCAGCAGCGTAGGGCAGGGAGGTGAAAAACTGTTTTTT. Protein product: CASSVGQGGEKLFF.

The gene calls are TRBV7-8 and TRBJ1-5; no definite D call. The CDR3 is 13 residues long. Germline assignment: CDR1 SGHVS and CDR2 FQNEAQ. Trimming pared 1 base from V and 6 bases from J, leaving 7 bases between. The CDR3 protein is CASSLGSAQPQHF. CDR3 nucleotide sequence: TGTGCCAGCAGCTTAGGGAGCGCTCAGCCCCAGCATTTT. The full variable domain, in which reference TRBV7-8 and TRBJ1-5 provide the parts outside the CDR3, is GAGVSQSPRYKVAKRGQDVALRCDPISGHVSLFWYQQALGQGPEFLTYFQNEAQLDKSGLPSDRFFAERPEGSVSTLKIQRTQQEDSAVYLCASSLGSAQPQHFGDGTRLSIL.

Notes on this clone: Distinct nucleotide sequences in the sample also encode this CDR3. The V and J genes are TRBV5-6 and TRBJ2-2; tentative D call: TRBD2 (5 bases). Germline V gene sequence: CDR1 SGHDT, CDR2 YYEEEE. This CDR3 has 15 residues. Trimming cost V 0 bases and J 4 bases, with 10 bases left between them. This CDR3 reads CASSLGPGTTGELFF. CDR3 nucleotide sequence: TGTGCCAGCAGCTTGGGGCCGGGAACCACCGGGGAGCTGTTTTTT.

This chain links TRBV9 with TRBJ1-5, with D unresolved. This CDR3 comprises 13 residues. Trimming took 0 bases from V and 4 from J, leaving 5 bases between them. From germline, CDR1 is SGDLS and CDR2 YYNGEE. CDR3: CASSVDPNQPQHF. CDR3 DNA: TGTGCCAGCAGCGTAGATCCAAATCAGCCCCAGCATTTT.

The chain is built from TRBV30 and TRBJ1-6; weak D call: TRBD1 (6 bases). Trimming took off 8 bases at V and 3 bases at J, with 11 bases between the two ends. The CDR3 length is 13 residues. Per germline, CDR1 GTSNPN and CDR2 SVGIG (reference sequence). The DNA of the CDR3 is TGTGCCAAAGGACAGCTCTATAATTCACCCCTCCACTTT. Translation: CAKGQLYNSPLHF.

In its sample, this clone was seen a few times. The chain links TRBV5-1 to TRBJ2-3; 8 nucleotides align to TRBD2. This CDR3 has 16 amino acids. With V trimmed by 1 base and J by 0 bases, 4 bases remained unmatched. Germline V gene data show CDR1 as SGHRS and CDR2 as YFSETQ. In DNA form, the CDR3 reads TGCGCCAGCAGCTTGAACGCGGGGGGTAGCACAGATACGCAGTATTTT. Its protein is CASSLNAGGSTDTQYF.

A few counts support this clone. V gene TRBV7-9 combines with J gene TRBJ2-7; D unresolved. Germline V gene data show CDR1 as SEHNR and CDR2 as FQNEAQ (reference sequence). This CDR3 comprises 13 residues. Between the trimmed V and J ends, which lost 5 bases and 1 base, there was a span of 9 bases. CDR3 sequence (DNA): TGTGCCAGCAGCCCACTAAGTTCCTACGAGCAGTACTTC. It is translated as CASSPLSSYEQYF.

The CDR3 loop is CASSQRQRGVYTF. The CDR3 DNA reads TGTGCCAGCAGCCAGCGTCAGCGGGGTGTCTACACCTTC. The chain recombines TRBV7-8 with TRBJ1-2; D gene ambiguous. Germline values: CDR1 SGHVS, CDR2 FQNEAQ. Trimming took 5 bases from V and 10 from J, leaving 17 bases between them. The CDR3 totals 13 residues.

V gene TRBV28 combines with J gene TRBJ1-5; D is perhaps TRBD1 (6 bases). This CDR3 is 21 amino acids long. Germline V lookup: CDR1 MDHEN, CDR2 SYDVKM. The germline V and J ends were trimmed by 2 bases and 0 bases, with 26 bases remaining between them. The CDR3 DNA reads as TGTGCCAGCAGTTTAACACCAACAGGGCCATCGACAATTTTTAGCAATCAGCCCCAGCATTTT. It is translated as CASSLTPTGPSTIFSNQPQHF.

The CDR3 reads CASSPGQGRLETQYF. For the CDR3, the DNA is TGTGCCAGCTCACCTGGACAGGGAAGATTGGAGACCCAGTACTTC. The chain couples TRBV18 to TRBJ2-5, with TRBD1 identical over 8 bases. The J segment lost 5 bases and the V segment lost 3 bases, leaving 8 bases of the junction unmatched. Germline CDR1 reads KGHSH; CDR2 reads LQKENI. CDR3 length: 15 amino acids.

This rearrangement joins TRBV5-1 to TRBJ2-1, with D perhaps matching TRBD2 (6 bases). The V and J ends lost 4 bases and 3 bases respectively, with 14 bases between them. Germline values: CDR1 SGHRS, CDR2 YFSETQ. The CDR3 runs to 15 residues. The CDR3, as DNA: TGCGCCAGCAGCCCGGAGGGACCAAACTACAATGAGCAGTTCTTC. Translating gives CASSPEGPNYNEQFF.

This chain uses TRBV6-5 with TRBJ1-2; 10 bases match TRBD1. The junction had 6 bases not matched to a gene; V was cut back by 6 bases and J by 8 bases. Germline loops: CDR1 MNHEY, CDR2 SVGAGI. The CDR3 consists of 13 residues. The DNA for the CDR3 is TGTGCCAGCAGGCCGACAGGGGGCGACGGCTACACCTTC. Amino acid sequence: CASRPTGGDGYTF.

The J gene is TRBJ2-3, the V gene TRBV5-1; D call uncertain. This CDR3 region has 13 residues. The germline V and J ends were trimmed by 4 bases and 4 bases, with 10 bases remaining between them. CDR1 and CDR2 (germline): SGHRS, YFSETQ. The CDR3 loop is CASSTESADTQYF. The CDR3 coding sequence is TGCGCCAGCAGCACGGAGTCCGCAGATACGCAGTATTTT.

The chain employs TRBV29-1 and TRBJ1-2, with 7 bases identical to TRBD1. This CDR3 region has 14 residues. The trim removed 6 bases at V and 4 bases at J, leaving 11 bases unmatched. Germline V gene data show CDR1 as SQVTM and CDR2 as ANQGSEA. As DNA, the CDR3 is TGCAGCGTCATAAGGGGGCGCGAAGGCTATGGCTACACCTTC. Translated: CSVIRGREGYGYTF.

The chain is built from TRBV5-6 and TRBJ1-6; 7 positions match TRBD1. V lost 0 bases to trimming and J lost 6 bases; unmatched junction nucleotides: 0. This CDR3 spans 14 amino acids. Germline V gene lookup returns CDR1 SGHDT and CDR2 YYEEEE. In DNA form, the CDR3 reads TGTGCCAGCAGCTTGGGACAGGGTAATTCACCCCTCCACTTT. Amino acid sequence: CASSLGQGNSPLHF. Together with reference TRBV5-6 and TRBJ1-6, the CDR3 gives the full variable domain: DAGVTQSPTHLIKTRGQQVTLRCSPKSGHDTVSWYQQALGQGPQFIFQYYEEEERQRGNFPDRFSGHQFPNYSSELNVNALLLGDSALYLCASSLGQGNSPLHFGNGTRLTVT.

This clone has a single count. The rearrangement joins TRBV5-1 to TRBJ2-7; TRBD2 aligns across 7 bases. The CDR3 sequence is 15 residues long. Germline lookup yields CDR1 SGHRS and CDR2 YFSETQ. The ends lost 1 base at V and 3 bases at J; junction bases unmatched: 7. The CDR3 loop is CASSLRTGGNYEQYF. The CDR3 DNA follows: TGCGCCAGCAGCTTGAGGACGGGAGGCAACTACGAGCAGTACTTC.

As regards this clone: At one of its ends the junction is not consistent with the germline gene, which may arise from a read error. Additional DNA sequences in this sample encode the identical CDR3. J is TRBJ1-5 and V is TRBV2; possible D gene TRBD1, 5 bases. The CDR3 runs to 14 residues. Germline CDR1 and CDR2: SNHLY and FYNNEI. The CDR3 DNA follows: TGTGCCAGCAGTGAGTCAGGGTCCCCGAGGCCCCAACATTTT. It encodes CASSESGSPRPQHF. The full variable domain, rest sourced from reference TRBV2 and TRBJ1-5, is EPEVTQTPSHQVTQMGQEVILRCVPISNHLYFYWYRQILGQKVEFLVSFYNNEISEKSEIFDDQFSVERPDGSNFTLKIRSTKLEDSAMYFCASSESGSPRPQHFGDGTRLSIL.

The CDR3 region is CASSQDYDRGYGYTF. In nucleotides, the CDR3 is TGTGCCAGCAGCCAAGATTACGACAGGGGCTATGGCTACACCTTC. The chain couples TRBV4-2 to TRBJ1-2, with TRBD1 matching over 8 bases. Germline CDR1 reads LGHNA; CDR2 reads YNFKEQ. V was clipped by 0 bases and J by 4 bases; unmatched bases: 4. This CDR3 is 15 amino acids long.

V gene TRBV11-3 combines with J gene TRBJ1-3; 10 bases match TRBD1. The trim removed 9 bases at V and 1 base at J, leaving 3 bases unmatched. Germline CDR1 SGHNT, CDR2 YENEEA. The CDR3 totals 14 residues. CDR3 nucleotide sequence: TGTGCCAGTCGGGACAGGGGATCTGGAAACACCATATATTTT. It yields the protein CASRDRGSGNTIYF.

This sequence joins TRBV7-3 and TRBJ2-1; 9 bases fit TRBD2. V shed 5 bases, J shed 4 bases, and the junction held 15 bases outside the gene matches. Germline CDR1 and CDR2: SGHTA and FQGTGA. CDR3 length equals 18 residues. CDR3 nucleotide sequence: TGTGCCAGCAGCCTGGGACACGGGGCTAGCGGGACTTACAATGAGCAGTTCTTC. This gives the protein CASSLGHGASGTYNEQFF.

This clone was seen only a few times. The chain employs TRBV10-3 and TRBJ2-1; 12 bases match TRBD2. CDR1 and CDR2 from the germline V gene are ENHRY and SYGVKD. After removal of 3 bases from V and 8 bases from J, the junction contained 8 bases not matched to a gene. This CDR3 is built from 16 residues. The CDR3 spells CAISDARTSGVYEQFF. The CDR3 DNA reads as TGTGCCATCAGTGATGCGAGGACTAGCGGGGTGTATGAGCAGTTCTTC.

The chain combines TRBV5-6 with TRBJ2-1; D unclear. From germline, CDR1 is SGHDT and CDR2 YYEEEE. The CDR3 contains 12 residues. Trimming removed 0 bases from V and 7 bases from J, with 5 bases in between. The CDR3 spells CASSLGRNEQFF. CDR3 coding DNA: TGTGCCAGCAGCTTGGGGCGGAATGAGCAGTTCTTC.

This chain joins TRBV25-1 and TRBJ2-6; TRBD1 matches 9 bases. Germline lookup yields CDR1 MGHDK and CDR2 SYGVNS. CDR3 length equals 16 residues. With 7 bases clipped from V and 0 bases from J, the junction kept 4 bases outside the gene matches. Here the CDR3 reads CASNPTGGSGANVLTF. CDR3 DNA: TGTGCCAGCAACCCGACAGGGGGCTCTGGGGCCAACGTCCTGACTTTC.

The rearrangement uses TRBV11-3 and TRBJ2-2; 8 bases line up with TRBD1. CDR3 length equals 13 residues. Germline values: CDR1 SGHNT, CDR2 YENEEA. The V gene end was trimmed by 6 bases and the J gene end by 6 bases; junction bases not matched to a gene: 3. For the CDR3, the DNA is TGTGCCAGCAGTTGGACAGGGCCCGGGGAGCTGTTTTTT. This encodes CASSWTGPGELFF. The full variable domain, with the rest looked up from reference TRBV11-3 and TRBJ2-2, is EAGVVQSPRYKIIEKKQPVAFWCNPISGHNTLYWYLQNLGQGPELLIRYENEEAVDDSQLPKDRFSAERLKGVDSTLKIQPAELGDSAVYLCASSWTGPGELFFGEGSRLTVL.

The V and J genes are TRBV7-6 and TRBJ2-7; D might be TRBD2 (5 bases). V gave up 1 base and J gave up 0 bases, with 10 bases separating them. From germline, CDR1 is SGHVS and CDR2 FNYEAQ. The CDR3 totals 15 residues. Written as DNA, the CDR3 is TGTGCCAGCAGCTTAGGGTCGGGGAACTCCTACGAGCAGTACTTC. It translates to CASSLGSGNSYEQYF.